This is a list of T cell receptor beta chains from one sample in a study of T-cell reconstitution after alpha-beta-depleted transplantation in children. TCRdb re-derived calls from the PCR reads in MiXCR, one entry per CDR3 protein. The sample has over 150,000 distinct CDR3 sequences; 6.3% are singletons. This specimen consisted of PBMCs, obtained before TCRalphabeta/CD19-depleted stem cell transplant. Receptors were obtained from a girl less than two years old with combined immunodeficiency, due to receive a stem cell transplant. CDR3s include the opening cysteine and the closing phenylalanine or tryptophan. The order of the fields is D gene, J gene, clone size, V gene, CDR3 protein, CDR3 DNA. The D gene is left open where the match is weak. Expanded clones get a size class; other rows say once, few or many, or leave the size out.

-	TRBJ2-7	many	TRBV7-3	CASSSLSSYEQYF	TGTGCCAGCAGCTCCCTGAGCTCCTACGAGCAGTACTTC
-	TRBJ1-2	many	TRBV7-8	CASSAHREGSGGYTF	TGTGCCAGCAGCGCCCACCGTGAGGGTTCGGGGGGCTACACCTTC
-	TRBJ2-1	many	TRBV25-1	CASSSQAILYNEQFF	TGTGCCAGCAGTTCCCAGGCTATACTATACAATGAGCAGTTCTTC
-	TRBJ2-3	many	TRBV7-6	CASSLADGETDTQYF	TGTGCCAGCAGCTTAGCCGACGGCGAGACAGATACGCAGTATTTT
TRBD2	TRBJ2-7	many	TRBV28	CASSFDPSGSPQQYF	TGTGCCAGCAGTTTTGATCCTAGCGGGAGCCCGCAGCAGTACTTC
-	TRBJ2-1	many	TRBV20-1	CSAREVSGDWSNEQFF	TGCAGTGCTAGGGAAGTCTCAGGGGATTGGAGTAATGAGCAGTTCTTC
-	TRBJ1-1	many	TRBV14	CASSQDQGLIDTEAFF	TGTGCCAGCAGCCAAGATCAGGGACTCATCGACACTGAAGCTTTCTTT
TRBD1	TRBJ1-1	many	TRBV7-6	CASSSGQGNTEAFF	TGTGCCAGCAGCTCAGGACAGGGGAACACTGAAGCTTTCTTT
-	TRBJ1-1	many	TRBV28	CACRQHGFTEAFF	TGTGCCTGCAGGCAGCATGGGTTCACTGAAGCTTTCTTT
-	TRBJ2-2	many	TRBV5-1	CASSLIGEGLGELFF	TGCGCCAGCAGCTTGATCGGGGAAGGTCTCGGGGAGCTGTTTTTT
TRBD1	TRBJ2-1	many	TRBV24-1	CATSARPPDRAEFF	TGTGCCACCAGTGCCCGCCCCCCGGACAGGGCGGAGTTCTTC
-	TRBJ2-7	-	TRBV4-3	CASSQAGTQNSYEQYF	TGCGCCAGCAGCCAAGCCGGGACACAAAATTCCTACGAGCAGTACTTC
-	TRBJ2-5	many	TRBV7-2	CASSPRQYQETQYF	TGTGCCAGCAGCCCCCGACAGTACCAAGAGACCCAGTACTTC
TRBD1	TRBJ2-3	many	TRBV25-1	CASQGQGADTQYF	TGTGCCAGCCAGGGACAGGGGGCAGATACGCAGTATTTT
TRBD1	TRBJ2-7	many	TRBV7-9	CASSLQGPYEQYF	TGTGCCAGCAGTCTACAGGGGCCCTACGAGCAGTACTTC